These T cell receptor beta chains were read from a single sample in a study of vaccination and CD4 T cells after COVID-19. Their cognate antigens are unknown. TCRdb used MiXCR to reprocess the PCR reads, holding one entry per CDR3 protein. Of some 7,000 distinct CDR3 sequences in the sample, approximately 40% were seen once. Material for sequencing was CD4+ T cells from blood, cultured in vitro. The receptors were gathered from a human donor in good health. CDR3s include the opening cysteine and the closing phenylalanine or tryptophan. The D gene is left open where the match is weak. Expanded clones get a size class; other rows say once, few or many, or leave the size out.

V gene: TRBV27
D gene: TRBD2
J gene: TRBJ2-1
clone size: NA
CDR3 protein: CASTPGGGYNEQFF
CDR3 DNA: TGTGCCAGCACACCGGGGGGTGGGTACAATGAGCAGTTCTTC

V gene: TRBV30
D gene: NA
J gene: TRBJ1-5
clone size: large
CDR3 protein: CAWNEQGAGGQPQHF
CDR3 DNA: TGTGCCTGGAACGAACAGGGCGCCGGGGGTCAGCCCCAGCATTTT

V gene: TRBV7-2
D gene: NA
J gene: TRBJ1-5
clone size: medium-sized
CDR3 protein: CASSLGAQGPQGTQHF
CDR3 DNA: TGTGCCAGCAGCTTAGGGGCACAGGGCCCACAAGGCACCCAGCATTTT

V gene: TRBV18
D gene: NA
J gene: TRBJ1-1
clone size: NA
CDR3 protein: CASSPPSMNTEAFF
CDR3 DNA: TGTGCCAGCTCACCACCGAGTATGAACACTGAAGCTTTCTTT

V gene: TRBV2
D gene: NA
J gene: TRBJ2-3
clone size: NA
CDR3 protein: CASSRQAIGTDTQYF
CDR3 DNA: TGTGCCAGCTCCCGACAGGCTATAGGCACAGATACGCAGTATTTT

V gene: TRBV10-3
D gene: NA
J gene: TRBJ2-3
clone size: few
CDR3 protein: CAISPTHGPDTQYF
CDR3 DNA: TGTGCCATCAGTCCGACACATGGGCCAGATACGCAGTATTTT

V gene: TRBV5-8
D gene: TRBD1
J gene: TRBJ1-2
clone size: NA
CDR3 protein: CASSSRGRDRGKSNYGYTF
CDR3 DNA: TGTGCCAGCAGCTCCCGAGGCAGGGACAGGGGGAAATCTAACTATGGCTACACCTTC

V gene: TRBV20-1
D gene: NA
J gene: TRBJ1-1
clone size: few
CDR3 protein: CSASSRVGAFF
CDR3 DNA: TGCAGTGCTAGTTCCAGGGTGGGGGCTTTCTTT

V gene: TRBV5-1
D gene: NA
J gene: TRBJ1-2
clone size: NA
CDR3 protein: CASSLTVYGYTF
CDR3 DNA: TGCGCCAGCAGCTTGACAGTCTATGGCTACACCTTC

V gene: TRBV29-1
D gene: NA
J gene: TRBJ1-2
clone size: few
CDR3 protein: CSYYRDYGYTF
CDR3 DNA: TGCAGCTATTACAGGGACTATGGCTACACCTTC

V gene: TRBV5-5
D gene: NA
J gene: TRBJ1-1
clone size: NA
CDR3 protein: CASSPIRRGNTEAFF
CDR3 DNA: TGTGCCAGCAGCCCGATCAGAAGGGGGAACACTGAAGCTTTCTTT

V gene: TRBV12-3/TRBV12-4
D gene: NA
J gene: TRBJ1-2
clone size: NA
CDR3 protein: CASSLKGVFGYTF
CDR3 DNA: TGTGCCAGCAGTTTGAAAGGGGTATTTGGCTACACCTTC

V gene: TRBV30
D gene: NA
J gene: TRBJ1-2
clone size: NA
CDR3 protein: CAWSQGNYGYTF
CDR3 DNA: TGTGCCTGGTCCCAGGGGAACTATGGCTACACCTTC

V gene: TRBV6-1
D gene: TRBD1
J gene: TRBJ1-2
clone size: few
CDR3 protein: CAGQDRSGGYTF
CDR3 DNA: TGTGCCGGACAGGACAGATCGGGTGGCTACACCTTC

V gene: TRBV7-2
D gene: NA
J gene: TRBJ1-1
clone size: few
CDR3 protein: CASLMGSGTEAFF
CDR3 DNA: TGTGCCAGCCTTATGGGTTCTGGCACTGAAGCTTTCTTT

V gene: TRBV5-1
D gene: NA
J gene: TRBJ2-5
clone size: NA
CDR3 protein: CASSLGRWDAPSRETQYF
CDR3 DNA: TGCGCCAGCAGCTTGGGGAGATGGGACGCTCCGTCGCGTGAGACCCAGTACTTC

V gene: TRBV12-3/TRBV12-4
D gene: NA
J gene: TRBJ1-2
clone size: once
CDR3 protein: CASSPLRQGYGYTF
CDR3 DNA: TGTGCCAGCAGTCCCCTCAGGCAGGGCTATGGCTACACCTTC

V gene: TRBV20-1
D gene: NA
J gene: TRBJ1-1
clone size: few
CDR3 protein: CSAPDPPNTEAFF
CDR3 DNA: TGCAGTGCTCCGGATCCGCCGAACACTGAAGCTTTCTTT

V gene: TRBV5-1
D gene: NA
J gene: TRBJ1-1
clone size: NA
CDR3 protein: CASSLWAGNNVAFF
CDR3 DNA: TGCGCCAGCAGCTTGTGGGCAGGGAATAACGTAGCTTTCTTT

V gene: TRBV9
D gene: NA
J gene: TRBJ1-6
clone size: NA
CDR3 protein: CASSRGDSPLHF
CDR3 DNA: TGTGCCAGCAGCCGGGGGGATTCACCCCTCCACTTT

V gene: TRBV19
D gene: NA
J gene: TRBJ1-2
clone size: NA
CDR3 protein: CASSIERENWYGYTF
CDR3 DNA: TGTGCCAGTAGTATCGAACGGGAGAATTGGTATGGCTACACCTTC

V gene: TRBV11-1
D gene: TRBD1
J gene: TRBJ2-7
clone size: NA
CDR3 protein: CASSPRQGSYEQYF
CDR3 DNA: TGTGCCAGCAGCCCGAGACAGGGTTCCTACGAGCAGTACTTC

V gene: TRBV30
D gene: TRBD1
J gene: TRBJ1-2
clone size: NA
CDR3 protein: CAWSATDRFLGGYTF
CDR3 DNA: TGTGCCTGGAGTGCCACGGACAGGTTCCTCGGTGGCTACACCTTC

V gene: TRBV25-1
D gene: NA
J gene: TRBJ2-1
clone size: NA
CDR3 protein: CASSRTIGYNEQFF
CDR3 DNA: TGTGCCAGCAGTAGGACAATCGGCTACAATGAGCAGTTCTTC

V gene: TRBV11-3
D gene: NA
J gene: TRBJ1-1
clone size: once
CDR3 protein: CASSLDRVNTEAFF
CDR3 DNA: TGTGCCAGCAGCTTAGATAGGGTAAATACTGAAGCTTTCTTT

V gene: TRBV30
D gene: TRBD1
J gene: TRBJ1-5
clone size: NA
CDR3 protein: CAWSRQGAQPQHF
CDR3 DNA: TGTGCCTGGAGCCGACAGGGGGCTCAGCCCCAGCATTTT

V gene: TRBV6-1
D gene: TRBD2
J gene: TRBJ2-5
clone size: NA
CDR3 protein: CASSRTSGGLETQYF
CDR3 DNA: TGTGCCAGCAGTCGGACTAGCGGGGGGTTAGAGACCCAGTACTTC

V gene: TRBV19
D gene: NA
J gene: TRBJ1-5
clone size: NA
CDR3 protein: CASSLSAGFSNQPQHF
CDR3 DNA: TGTGCCAGTAGCCTCAGCGCAGGCTTTAGCAATCAGCCCCAGCATTTT

V gene: TRBV2
D gene: NA
J gene: TRBJ2-1
clone size: NA
CDR3 protein: CASSGGSGGYNEQFF
CDR3 DNA: TGTGCCAGCAGTGGGGGCAGCGGAGGTTACAATGAGCAGTTCTTC

V gene: TRBV27
D gene: TRBD2
J gene: TRBJ2-1
clone size: NA
CDR3 protein: CASSKSSGGLYNEQFF
CDR3 DNA: TGTGCCAGCTCTAAGTCTAGCGGGGGCCTTTACAATGAGCAGTTCTTC

V gene: TRBV7-9
D gene: TRBD1
J gene: TRBJ2-7
clone size: few
CDR3 protein: CASSLGDRGREQYF
CDR3 DNA: TGTGCCAGCAGCTTAGGCGACAGGGGGCGCGAGCAGTACTTC

V gene: TRBV2
D gene: NA
J gene: TRBJ1-6
clone size: few
CDR3 protein: CASRGRGGQTGSPLHF
CDR3 DNA: TGTGCCAGCAGGGGGAGAGGGGGGCAGACGGGTTCACCCCTCCACTTT

V gene: TRBV12-3/TRBV12-4
D gene: NA
J gene: TRBJ1-5
clone size: NA
CDR3 protein: CASSLPAASPQHF
CDR3 DNA: TGTGCCAGCAGTCTACCAGCCGCCTCGCCCCAGCATTTT

V gene: TRBV11-2
D gene: TRBD2
J gene: TRBJ2-5
clone size: NA
CDR3 protein: CASSWRLAAQETQYF
CDR3 DNA: TGTGCCAGCAGCTGGAGACTAGCCGCCCAAGAGACCCAGTACTTC

V gene: TRBV19
D gene: NA
J gene: TRBJ1-2
clone size: NA
CDR3 protein: CASNQITGSSNYGYTF
CDR3 DNA: TGTGCCAGTAACCAAATAACGGGGAGTTCTAACTATGGCTACACCTTC

V gene: TRBV6-1
D gene: NA
J gene: TRBJ2-5
clone size: NA
CDR3 protein: CASSDHPPGAAAQETQYF
CDR3 DNA: TGTGCCAGCAGTGATCATCCACCGGGGGCAGCCGCCCAAGAGACCCAGTACTTC

V gene: TRBV30
D gene: NA
J gene: TRBJ1-1
clone size: few
CDR3 protein: CAWSVQRSILATEAFF
CDR3 DNA: TGTGCCTGGAGTGTACAGAGGTCGATTTTGGCCACTGAAGCTTTCTTT

V gene: TRBV28
D gene: TRBD1
J gene: TRBJ1-1
clone size: NA
CDR3 protein: CASSLSGGYYEAFF
CDR3 DNA: TGTGCCAGCAGTTTATCAGGGGGCTACTATGAAGCTTTCTTT

V gene: TRBV19
D gene: NA
J gene: TRBJ1-5
clone size: few
CDR3 protein: CATDPGRNQPQHF
CDR3 DNA: TGTGCCACCGATCCAGGGCGCAATCAGCCCCAGCATTTT

V gene: TRBV7-9
D gene: NA
J gene: TRBJ1-1
clone size: NA
CDR3 protein: CASRAGQRGASSWNTEAFF
CDR3 DNA: TGTGCCAGCAGAGCTGGGCAACGGGGTGCGTCGAGTTGGAACACTGAAGCTTTCTTT

V gene: TRBV29-1
D gene: NA
J gene: TRBJ1-4
clone size: once
CDR3 protein: CSFREQGEKLFF
CDR3 DNA: TGCAGCTTTCGGGAGCAGGGGGAAAAACTGTTTTTT

V gene: TRBV20-1
D gene: NA
J gene: TRBJ2-5
clone size: NA
CDR3 protein: CSARDSRDTVTQYF
CDR3 DNA: TGCAGTGCTAGAGACTCTCGGGACACTGTGACCCAGTACTTC

V gene: TRBV9
D gene: TRBD1
J gene: TRBJ2-1
clone size: NA
CDR3 protein: CASSVGQGSSYNEQFF
CDR3 DNA: TGTGCCAGCAGCGTAGGACAGGGAAGCTCCTACAATGAGCAGTTCTTC